This T cell receptor (beta chain) was profiled in a study of OX40 agonist ivuxolimab in advanced cancers. Findings of the study overall: CD4+ T cells averaged fewer expanded clones than CD8+ T cells. The study found among the lowest clonal expansion in partial responders at 0.1-3.0 mg/kg.

Produced via immunoSEQ multiplex PCR; TCRdb's table is partial and in-frame only. The sample shows roughly 87,000 clones, under 95% of them seen only once. As regards this clone: Its antigen is still unknown. At the DNA level, this CDR3 is encoded by other sequences in the same sample as well.

The germline V gene has CDR1 SGDLS and CDR2 YYNGEE. The CDR3 spans 12 residues. V dropped 0 bases and J dropped 4 bases, with 3 bases sitting between them. This material consisted of CD4+ or CD8+ T cells sorted from blood, taken in a trial of the OX40 agonist ivuxolimab. This clonotype was obtained from an adult with an advanced solid tumor such as melanoma, head and neck, liver or kidney cancer. The chain links TRBV9 to TRBJ2-3; D uncertain. CDR3 in DNA: TGTGCCAGCAGCGTAGGTGCAGATACGCAGTATTTT. As protein: CASSVGADTQYF.